This T cell receptor (beta chain) was found in a study of blood T cells in healthy people across ages. PCR was performed a second time for roughly 6 to 12 cycles using a sample-barcoded 5' primer and a J-beta primer mix. MiXCR, applied by TCRdb to the 5' RACE reads, yields one record per CDR3 protein. This table holds 800,000 to 900,000 distinct CDR3 sequences, around 68% found once. The receptor was derived from a man aged 25-45 years in good health. The sample comprised blood.

The CDR3: CASSQELTSGASETQYF. The CDR3 coding sequence is TGTGCCAGCAGCCAAGAGCTGACTAGCGGGGCCTCAGAGACCCAGTACTTC. The V and J genes are TRBV3-1 and TRBJ2-4, with TRBD2 matching 11 bases. The J call may be mistaken, given a closer DNA end match to TRBJ2-5. CDR1 is LGHDT and CDR2 is YNNKEL in the germline V gene (reference sequence). The CDR3 contains 17 residues.